This T cell receptor (beta chain) was captured by sequencing in a study of technical replicates of blood from a handful of donors. Produced via immunoSEQ multiplex PCR; TCRdb's table is partial and in-frame only. The table lists about 82,000 clones, over 90% of them singletons. Looked up from germline, CDR1 is LNHDA and CDR2 is SQIVND (reference sequence). This CDR3 spans 12 amino acids. With 2 bases removed from V and 3 bases from J, the gap between germline ends came to 4 bases. This sequence joins TRBV19 and TRBJ1-1, with D hard to call. The specimen sequenced was T cells isolated from PBMCs. The TCR comes from a human donor in good health. For the CDR3, the DNA is TGTGCCAGTAGTATAACGGACACTGAAGCTTTCTTT. It translates to CASSITDTEAFF. The entire variable domain, with the rest obtained from reference TRBV19 and TRBJ1-1, is as follows: DGGITQSPKYLFRKEGQNVTLSCEQNLNHDAMYWYRQDPGQGLRLIYYSQIVNDFQKGDIAEGYSVSREKKESFPLTVTSAQKNPTAFYLCASSITDTEAFFGQGTRLTVV.